This TCR beta chain emerged from a study of CD4 T cells in relation to SARS-CoV-2 and coronaviruses (dated by TCRdb to the early 2020s). Regarding the complete study: In the ViraFEST assay, PBMCs were cultured with antigen for about eleven days, after which TCR beta CDR3s were sequenced to identify antigen-specific clonal expansions. A median age of around 35 years, with a range of about 20 to 75 years, was recorded for the full convalescent cohort of some 12 patients. Of the approximately 12 convalescent patients, 8 were male and 4 were female, and two of the subjects were Hispanic. HLA restriction was mapped for shared crossreactive spike epitopes using patient-derived lymphoblastoid cell lines. Memory CD4+ T cell crossreactivity between SARS-CoV-2 and common cold coronavirus spike proteins was assessed at the TCR clonotype level in the study. The Adaptive Biotechnologies TCR-sequencing kit was used for samples from three pre-COVID donors and for the naive versus memory experiments, whereas the other data were Illumina-based. For other donors in the study, expansion assays were sequenced with a different, Illumina-based TCR-beta assay. Beyond this particular receptor, the publication reports: Sequencing of naive versus memory cells indicated that the assay detects memory recall responses, not primary responses primed during culture. Since the crossreactivity analysis centred on spike protein, crossreactivity against other viral proteins was not assessed. The study was limited by small numbers of patients and tested TCRs. Compared with monoreactive clones, crossreactive clones had significantly weaker SARS-CoV-2-driven expansion, a result consistent with antigenic imprinting. Roughly 65% of donors had memory CD4+ clonotypes that crossrecognized SARS-CoV-2 and at least one common cold coronavirus spike. Pre-pandemic and post-infection samples were not both contributed by any donor, so tracing of the source of pre-existing responses was limited.

To separate naive from memory CD4+ T cells, cryopreserved PBMCs first underwent CD4 enrichment and then EasySep naive CD4+ T cell enrichment. For over nine days, sorted naive or memory CD4+ T cells (more than 85,000) were cultured at a 1:1 ratio with T cell-depleted PBMCs and CEF peptides. Each peptide culture condition was generally run in triplicate replicate wells. Ficoll-Paque PLUS gradient centrifugation was used to isolate PBMCs from leukapheresis product or whole blood. PBMCs were either used fresh in the expansion assay or cryopreserved at -140 degrees C. The QIAamp Micro DNA Kit was used to extract genomic DNA from the CD4+ T cells. From the germline V gene (reference sequence), CDR1 is MNHEY and CDR2 is SMNVEV. Trimmed from V: 6 bases; trimmed from J: 4 bases; junction bases lacking a gene match: 9. The CDR3 spans 14 residues, from the cysteine through the phenylalanine. The CDR3 DNA has 42 bases and is translated from base 1.

A word on this clone: The clone's antigen remains unknown. No per-base quality is available; no much larger clone lies one base away.

CEF-cultured naive and memory CD4+ T cell DNA received survey-level immunoSEQ TCR-beta sequencing. As for the original processing: Preprocessing removed nonproductive sequences and CDR3s not starting with C, not ending with F or W, or shorter than 7 amino acids. Antigen-specific clonotypes were called with the MANAFEST web app on the basis of expansion relative to the reference and to other culture wells. To be counted as positive, a clone had to show significant expansion compared with the reference culture, at an FDR below 0.05, in 2 of 3 replicate wells. For a clone to be considered positive, significant expansion relative to all other tandem wells and an odds ratio above 5 were also required. Cultured and uncultured naive and memory CD4+ repertoires were searched for previously identified spike- and CEF-reactive CDR3s. After three terminal residues were trimmed from each end, CDR3 homology was quantified as pairwise Levenshtein distance using the stringdist R package. Entries here come from immuneACCESS through TCRdb and include only in-frame sequences with V and J called. Some clones fail to appear in such tables; in the studies checked, an unresolved V gene covers under half of the shortfall, and the cause of the remainder is unknown. That table gives V, J and clone size, and the DNA gave D and trimming. Across this sample there are 40,000 to 50,000 clones, with 75% to 90% seen only once. 1% to 1.5% of the sample is held by the ten biggest clonotypes.

Here the chain combines TRBV27 and TRBJ2-7, with TRBD1 matching 7 junction bases. The sequencing sample was made of naive CD4+ T cells from PBMCs, cultured in vitro. The intended sense of this specimen's cell subset or site label: naive CD4+ T cells isolated by negative enrichment. This TCR derives from an adult with COVID-19. The CDR3 sequence is CASRWTGSSYEQYF. The nucleotide sequence reads as follows: TGTGCCAGCAGGTGGACAGGCTCCTCTTACGAGCAGTACTTC.